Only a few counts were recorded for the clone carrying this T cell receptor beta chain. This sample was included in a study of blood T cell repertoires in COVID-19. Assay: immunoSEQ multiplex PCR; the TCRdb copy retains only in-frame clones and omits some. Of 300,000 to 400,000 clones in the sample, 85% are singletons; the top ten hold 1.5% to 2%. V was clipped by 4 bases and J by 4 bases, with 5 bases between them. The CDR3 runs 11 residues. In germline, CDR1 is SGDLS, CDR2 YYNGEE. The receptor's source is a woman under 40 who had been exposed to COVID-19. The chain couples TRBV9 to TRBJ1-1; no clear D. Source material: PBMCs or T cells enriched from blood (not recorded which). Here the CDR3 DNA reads TGTGCCAGCAGCCCCCGCACTGAAGCTTTCTTT. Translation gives CASSPRTEAFF.